These 2 T cell receptor beta chains originate from one sample sequenced in a study of CD8 T cells in ankylosing spondylitis. TCRdb used MiXCR to reprocess the 5' RACE reads, holding one entry per CDR3 protein. The sample contains approximately 100,000 distinct CDR3 sequences, almost 8.5% of which appear only once. Material: blood, either unsorted or a sorted T cell fraction (not recorded which). The receptors here all came from a male donor with ankylosing spondylitis or in good health (not recorded which).

This clonotype was picked up many times. The chain has TRBV5-1 and TRBJ2-4, with D possibly being TRBD1 or TRBD2 (5 bases each). Germline V gene data show CDR1 as SGHRS and CDR2 as YFSETQ. The CDR3 consists of 14 residues. V shed 0 bases and J shed 1 base, with 5 bases lying between them. The CDR3 protein is CASSLGGAKNIQYF. DNA of the CDR3: TGCGCCAGCAGCTTGGGGGGGGCCAAAAACATTCAGTACTTC.

This clonotype was counted at least ten times. J is TRBJ2-4 and V is TRBV12-3 or TRBV12-4; possibly TRBD1 for D (5 bases). V was clipped by 6 bases and J by 0 bases, with 12 bases between them. The CDR3 totals 15 residues. CDR3 DNA sequence: TGTGCCAGCAGAAACAGGCAAATAGCCAAAAACATTCAGTACTTC. Protein: CASRNRQIAKNIQYF.